Below, 23 T cell receptor beta chains from the same sample are listed, as sequenced in a study of beta chain features in type 1 diabetes. Sequenced material consisted of expressed TCRB transcripts (all of the isolated RNA was reverse transcribed). Repertoires were generated with immunoSEQ multiplex PCR, while TCRdb's copy carries only in-frame clones and drops some. Of 600,000 to 700,000 clones in the sample, 9.5% to 15% were seen once. Whole-study results and caveats: Type 1 diabetes patients showed a moderate but significant shortening of TCRB CDR3s in all four CD4+ subsets.

Antigen specificity for these receptors is unknown. Sequenced input: naive CD4+ T cells from blood. All receptors come from a man aged 25 to 40 with type 1 diabetes.

The chain recombines TRBV9 with TRBJ2-7; TRBD1 aligns across 10 bases. The germline CDR1 and CDR2 sequences are SGDLS and YYNGEE. This CDR3 contains 12 residues. DNA of the CDR3: TGTTTAAGACAGGGGGCAGGTTACGAGCAGTACTTC. Translating it yields CLRQGAGYEQYF.

CDR3 DNA sequence: TGTGCCAGCAGCAGGACAGGGCAGATTTATGGCTACACCTTC. It codes for CASSRTGQIYGYTF. The chain has TRBV28 and TRBJ1-2; 8 nucleotides line up with TRBD1. CDR3 length equals 14 residues. CDR1 and CDR2 from the germline V gene are MDHEN and SYDVKM. Trimming took 6 bases from V and 5 from J; bases not matched to a gene: 8.

With regard to this clone: This sample also contains other DNA sequences that code for the same CDR3. As DNA, the CDR3 is TGCGCCAGCAGCTTGGGAGAAGAGACCCAGTACTTC. Protein product: CASSLGEETQYF. The rearrangement joins TRBV5-1 to TRBJ2-5, with D hard to call. From germline, CDR1 is SGHRS and CDR2 YFSETQ. Trimming cost V 0 bases and J 3 bases, with 3 bases left between them. The length of the CDR3 is 12 residues.

The rearrangement joins TRBV14 to TRBJ1-1; a possible D gene is TRBD1 (6 bases). This CDR3 is built from 12 residues. V was shortened by 5 bases and J by 6 bases, with 10 bases between the two germline ends. Germline CDR1 reads SGHDN; CDR2 reads FVKESK. This CDR3 is CASSSRTAEAFF. The CDR3 nucleotides read TGTGCCAGCAGCTCCCGGACAGCTGAAGCTTTCTTT.

V is TRBV25-1 and J is TRBJ1-2; tentative D call: TRBD1 (5 bases). Trimming removed 3 bases from V and 8 bases from J, with 25 bases in between. The V gene's germline CDR1 is MGHDK and CDR2 SYGVNS. This CDR3 contains 17 residues. As DNA, the CDR3 is TGTGCCAGCAGTGACACTCAGGACGGCCGGGGCTTGTACGGCTACACCTTC. Translating it yields CASSDTQDGRGLYGYTF.

This sequence joins TRBV13 and TRBJ1-3; D remains unclear. Between the trimmed V and J ends, which lost 6 bases and 5 bases, there was a span of 5 bases. CDR1 is PRHDT, CDR2 FYEKMQ, per germline (reference sequence). This CDR3 has 11 residues. The CDR3: CASSQRNTIYF. DNA for the CDR3: TGTGCCAGCAGTCAAAGAAACACCATATATTTT.

A few counts support this clone. The chain carries TRBV5-1 and TRBJ2-7; the match to TRBD1 covers 9 bases. The CDR3 length is 14 residues. CDR1 and CDR2 from the germline V gene are SGHRS and YFSETQ. The V and J ends lost 2 bases and 5 bases, in that order; junction bases with no gene match: 5. This CDR3 reads CASSFAGQGNEQYF. The CDR3 coding sequence is TGCGCCAGCAGCTTTGCGGGACAGGGTAACGAGCAGTACTTC.

This clone was counted between two and nine times. V usage is TRBV7-9 and J usage is TRBJ1-6; perhaps TRBD1 as D (6 bases). Trimming removed 2 bases from V and 9 bases from J, with 14 bases in between. The CDR3 consists of 15 residues. Germline CDR1 is SEHNR and CDR2 is FQNEAQ (reference sequence). CDR3 coding DNA: TGTGCCAGCAGCTTACCTACAGGGAGGGCTTCACCCCTCCACTTT. It yields the protein CASSLPTGRASPLHF.

The chain has TRBV7-2 and TRBJ2-7; possible D gene TRBD2, 5 bases. The CDR3 extends over 14 amino acids. The germline V and J ends were trimmed by 5 bases and 6 bases, with 17 bases remaining between them. Germline V CDR1 and CDR2: SGHTA, FQGNSA. The CDR3 reads CASSPNGRDSEQYF. DNA of the CDR3: TGTGCCAGCAGCCCTAACGGACGGGATTCCGAGCAGTACTTC.

This clone was seen a few times. The gene calls are TRBV19 and TRBJ2-5; TRBD1 is a possible D gene (6 bases). V gave up 4 bases and J gave up 7 bases, with 13 bases separating them. From germline, CDR1 is LNHDA and CDR2 SQIVND (reference sequence). This CDR3 comprises 13 residues. The CDR3 DNA sequence: TGTGCCAGTAGTACTCAGGGGCGCTTGACCCAGTACTTC. Protein sequence: CASSTQGRLTQYF. Filled out from reference TRBV19 and TRBJ2-5, the complete variable domain reads DGGITQSPKYLFRKEGQNVTLSCEQNLNHDAMYWYRQDPGQGLRLIYYSQIVNDFQKGDIAEGYSVSREKKESFPLTVTSAQKNPTAFYLCASSTQGRLTQYFGPGTRLLVL.

The chain employs TRBV6-6 and TRBJ1-2; 7 bases fit TRBD1. Trimming cost V 6 bases and J 8 bases; bases outside gene matches: 6. The CDR3 length is 12 residues. The germline CDR1 and CDR2 sequences are MNHNY and SVGAGI (reference sequence). The CDR3 DNA reads TGTGCCAGCAGGCAGGGGGAGGAAGGCTACACCTTC. Residues: CASRQGEEGYTF.

The chain recombines TRBV27 with TRBJ2-3, with D perhaps being TRBD1 or TRBD2 (5 bases each). Germline CDR1 and CDR2: MNHEY and SMNVEV (reference sequence). Between the trimmed V and J ends, which lost 5 bases and 0 bases, there was a span of 18 bases. CDR3 length: 17 amino acids. DNA for the CDR3: TGTGCCAGCAGTCTAAAGCCCGGGACGGCGAGCACAGATACGCAGTATTTT. Translation: CASSLKPGTASTDTQYF.

CDR3 in amino acids: CASSLDRVEQFF. As DNA, the CDR3 is TGTGCCAGCAGCTTAGACAGGGTTGAGCAGTTCTTC. The chain links TRBV7-2 to TRBJ2-1; possible D gene TRBD1, 6 bases. The CDR3 is 12 residues long. Germline-derived CDR1 and CDR2 are SGHTA and FQGNSA. The germline V and J ends were trimmed by 1 base and 9 bases, with 7 bases remaining between them.

V usage is TRBV10-3 and J usage is TRBJ2-7; a possible D gene is TRBD2 (6 bases). This CDR3 spans 15 amino acids. V shed 0 bases and J shed 6 bases, with 15 bases lying between them. Germline CDR1 is ENHRY and CDR2 is SYGVKD. The CDR3 DNA sequence: TGTGCCATCAGTGAGTCTGGGGGGTCTGTGATCGAGCAGTACTTC. Translation: CAISESGGSVIEQYF.

This clone was recorded a few times. The rearrangement uses TRBV19 and TRBJ2-1, with D perhaps given as TRBD1 or TRBD2 (5 bases each). CDR1 and CDR2 from the germline V gene are LNHDA and SQIVND (reference sequence). Trimming removed 7 bases at V and 4 bases at J, with 17 bases between. The CDR3 runs to 15 residues. The CDR3 reads CASTPSGPQYNEQFF. The DNA for the CDR3 is TGTGCCAGTACCCCCTCGGGGCCGCAATACAATGAGCAGTTCTTC.

J is TRBJ1-1 and V is TRBV2, with 8 bases identical to TRBD1. The CDR3 loop spans 12 amino acids. V trimming: 9 bases; J trimming: 4 bases; junction bases outside the gene matches: 4. In germline, CDR1 is SNHLY, CDR2 FYNNEI. In nucleotides, the CDR3 is TGTGCCAGAAGGACAGGGCCCACTGAAGCTTTCTTT. The encoded protein is CARRTGPTEAFF.

A few counts support this clone. The gene calls are TRBV11-2 and TRBJ1-1; D not certain. Looked up from germline, CDR1 is SGHAT and CDR2 is FQNNGV. V dropped 4 bases and J dropped 11 bases, with 14 bases sitting between them. The CDR3 covers 12 residues. DNA for the CDR3: TGTGCCAGCAGCTCGGGCGCCAGGACGGCTTTCTTT. Translation gives CASSSGARTAFF.

This clone was seen only a few times. The genes are TRBV18 and TRBJ1-5; 9 bases map to TRBD1. The CDR3 totals 15 residues. CDR1 is KGHSH, CDR2 LQKENI, per germline. Trimming at V came to 4 bases and at J to 5 bases, leaving 6 bases not matched to a gene. In DNA form, the CDR3 reads TGTGCCAGCTCACTTCAGGGACAGGGCTATCAGCCCCAGCATTTT. Protein: CASSLQGQGYQPQHF.

This clone was recorded a few times. The V and J genes are TRBV25-1 and TRBJ1-1; D may be TRBD1 (5 bases). CDR3 length: 16 amino acids. The V end lost 8 bases, the J end lost 1 base, and 20 bases lay between the germline ends. Germline CDR1 reads MGHDK; CDR2 reads SYGVNS. In nucleotides, the CDR3 is TGTGCCAGCGGGGCTAGGGGTTACCGGCGGAACACTGAAGCTTTCTTT. The encoded protein is CASGARGYRRNTEAFF.

In its sample, this clone was seen a few times. The genes are TRBV14 and TRBJ2-5; maybe TRBD1 (6 bases). V lost 9 bases and J lost 5, with 13 bases in between. In germline, CDR1 is SGHDN, CDR2 FVKESK. This CDR3 comprises 12 residues. The CDR3 region is CASPRGYETQYF. The CDR3 DNA reads as TGTGCCAGTCCCAGGGGCTACGAGACCCAGTACTTC.

This clone has more than one count but fewer than ten. The chain employs TRBV5-8 and TRBJ2-1, with D unresolved. The V gene's germline CDR1 is SGHTS and CDR2 YDEGEE. The CDR3 runs 16 residues. The V and J ends lost 2 bases and 4 bases respectively, with 16 bases between them. CDR3 in DNA: TGTGCCAGCAGCTTAGGTCCGGCAGTCCCGTACAATGAGCAGTTCTTC. Residues: CASSLGPAVPYNEQFF.

This chain connects TRBV5-6 to TRBJ2-1, with TRBD2 identical over 11 bases. CDR1 is SGHDT, CDR2 YYEEEE, per germline. The CDR3 is 16 amino acids. V shed 2 bases and J 2 bases; nucleotides not matched to a gene: 3. The CDR3 nucleotides read TGTGCCAGCAGCTTTATAGCGGGGGGGACCTACAATGAGCAGTTCTTC. Amino acids: CASSFIAGGTYNEQFF.

This rearrangement joins TRBV10-3 to TRBJ1-2; weak D call: TRBD1 (5 bases). The CDR3 totals 14 residues. CDR1 ENHRY and CDR2 SYGVKD come from the germline V gene. The V and J ends lost 4 bases and 5 bases respectively, with 14 bases between them. CDR3 amino acids: CAISGGKGDYGYTF. In DNA, the CDR3 is TGTGCCATCAGTGGGGGCAAAGGGGATTATGGCTACACCTTC.